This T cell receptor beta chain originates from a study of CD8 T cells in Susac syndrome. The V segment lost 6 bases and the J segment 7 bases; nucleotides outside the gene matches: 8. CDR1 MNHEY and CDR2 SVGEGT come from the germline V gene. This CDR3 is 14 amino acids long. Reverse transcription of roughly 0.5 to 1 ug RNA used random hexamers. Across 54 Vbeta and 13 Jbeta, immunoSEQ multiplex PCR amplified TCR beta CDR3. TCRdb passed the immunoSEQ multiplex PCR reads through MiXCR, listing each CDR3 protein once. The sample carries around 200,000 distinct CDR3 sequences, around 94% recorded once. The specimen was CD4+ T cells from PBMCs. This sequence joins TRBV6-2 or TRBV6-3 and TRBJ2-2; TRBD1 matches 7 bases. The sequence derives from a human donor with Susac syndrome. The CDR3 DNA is TGTGCCAGCAGCCTACAGGGGCTAGTCGGGGAGCTGTTTTTT. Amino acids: CASSLQGLVGELFF.